These T cell receptor beta chains were read from a single sample in a study of cytomegalovirus exposure and HLA in healthy donors. Libraries were prepared by immunoSEQ multiplex PCR; TCRdb keeps only in-frame clonotypes and omits some of them. This table holds under 150,000 clones, around 77% found once. Sequenced sample: PBMCs. The receptors shown here come from a man aged 18 to 29 in good health and CMV-seronegative. The CDR3 runs from the conserved cysteine through the conserved F or W. Fields, in order: clone size, V gene, D gene, J gene, CDR3 DNA, CDR3 protein. D genes are given only for firm matches. Expanded clones get a size class; other rows say once, few or many, or leave the size out.

NA,TRBV18,NA,TRBJ2-2,TGTGCCAGCTCACTTTTACCTCCCGACTCCACCGGGGAGCTGTTTTTT,CASSLLPPDSTGELFF
NA,TRBV7-6,TRBD2,TRBJ2-1,TGTGCCAGCAGCCCCAGCGGGGGGGCCAACGATGAGCAGTTCTTC,CASSPSGGANDEQFF
NA,TRBV7-8,NA,TRBJ1-2,TGTGCCAGCAGCTTAGTAGGGGATCTTAACTATGGCTACACCTTC,CASSLVGDLNYGYTF
NA,TRBV7-2,TRBD2,TRBJ2-1,TGTGCCAGCAGCTCGCGTCCTAGCGGGGGGGCCCCCCTCTTC,CASSSRPSGGAPLF
NA,TRBV5-4,TRBD1,TRBJ1-1,TGTGCCAGCAGTTACACCCCCGGGACAGGGTTTAACACTGAAGCTTTCTTT,CASSYTPGTGFNTEAFF
NA,TRBV7-8,NA,TRBJ1-5,TGTGCCAGCAGCTTACAGGGCTACAATCAGCCCCAGCATTTT,CASSLQGYNQPQHF
NA,TRBV5-5,TRBD2,TRBJ2-4,TGTGCCAGCAGCTTGGCTGGACTAGCGGGAGAGCTAGCCAAAAACATTCAGTACTTC,CASSLAGLAGELAKNIQYF
NA,TRBV19,TRBD1,TRBJ2-7,TGTGCCAGTAGTATTGGACAGGGGGCGCAGGGCGAGCAGTACTTC,CASSIGQGAQGEQYF
NA,TRBV5-1,TRBD2,TRBJ2-1,TGCGCCAGCAGCCCAACAGCGGGGGGGAACAATGAGCAGTTCTTC,CASSPTAGGNNEQFF
few,TRBV5-1,TRBD1,TRBJ1-1,TGCGCCAGCAGTTCCGACAGGGGGAGAATTGTGGGGACTGAAGCTTTCTTT,CASSSDRGRIVGTEAFF
NA,TRBV19,NA,TRBJ1-2,TGTGCCAGTACCTCCGGGGCGGGAGGTGGCTACACCTTC,CASTSGAGGGYTF
NA,TRBV7-9,NA,TRBJ2-7,TGTTCCGAAAAGGACATGGAAAAAATTAGCTCCTACGAGCAGTACTTC,CSEKDMEKISSYEQYF
NA,TRBV7-3,TRBD1,TRBJ2-2,TGTGCCAGCAGCCCGACAGGGGGCACCGGGGAGCTGTTTTTT,CASSPTGGTGELFF
NA,TRBV5-1,NA,TRBJ1-5,TGCGCCAGCAGCCTCGGACAGCCCAATCAGCCCCAGCATTTT,CASSLGQPNQPQHF
NA,TRBV19,TRBD1,TRBJ1-5,TGTGCCAGTATGGGGGGGTCGTCCGGGACAGGGGGATATCAGCCCCAGCATTTT,CASMGGSSGTGGYQPQHF
NA,TRBV30,TRBD2,TRBJ2-1,TGTGCCTGGAGGTTCGCGGGGGGTTTTTACAATGAGCAGTTCTTC,CAWRFAGGFYNEQFF
NA,TRBV18,TRBD1,TRBJ2-3,TGTGCCAGCGCTCCCCCGACAGGGAGCATCACAGATACGCAGTATTTT,CASAPPTGSITDTQYF
NA,TRBV18,NA,TRBJ1-1,TGTGCCAGCTCACCAGGCGGGAACACTGAAGCTTTCTTT,CASSPGGNTEAFF
NA,TRBV4-3,NA,TRBJ2-3,TGCGCCAGCAGCCCCTTTACGGAGAGCACAGATACGCAGTATTTT,CASSPFTESTDTQYF
few,TRBV4-3,TRBD1,TRBJ1-4,TGCGCCAGCAGCCTCCAGACAGGGGTGGTCGGTGAAAAACTGTTTTTT,CASSLQTGVVGEKLFF
once,TRBV10-3,NA,TRBJ2-7,TGTGCCATCCGTTTCGAGGTTTCCCCCTACGAGCAGTACTTC,CAIRFEVSPYEQYF
once,TRBV7-6,NA,TRBJ1-3,TGTGCCAGCAGCTTAGCGCTGTCAGGTTCTGGAAACACCACATATTTT,CASSLALSGSGNTTYF
once,TRBV6-6,NA,TRBJ2-2,TGTGCCAGCAGTTTTTCCCCGGGCAGGGTGGGCGGGGAGCTGTTTTTT,CASSFSPGRVGGELFF
NA,TRBV28,NA,TRBJ2-7,TGTGCCAGCAGCGTAACAGGTCCAACCTACGAGCAGTACTTC,CASSVTGPTYEQYF
NA,TRBV25-1,NA,TRBJ1-2,TGTGCCAGCAGTGAATTGGGCATCTATGGCTACACCTTC,CASSELGIYGYTF
NA,TRBV7-8,TRBD1,TRBJ2-6,TGTGCCGTTCCAGGGGGAAGGGCCAACGTCCTGACTTTC,CAVPGGRANVLTF
NA,TRBV2,TRBD1,TRBJ1-5,TGTGCCAGCAGTGCAAGGGACAGGGGAAGCAATCAGCCCCAGCATTTT,CASSARDRGSNQPQHF
NA,TRBV6-5,TRBD1,TRBJ1-4,TGTGCCAGCAGACAGGACAGGATTCTAGAAAAACTGTTTTTT,CASRQDRILEKLFF
NA,TRBV9,NA,TRBJ1-2,TGTGCCAGCAGCGTAGACTTTTTAGGAGGGGACCATGGCTACACCTTC,CASSVDFLGGDHGYTF
NA,TRBV15,NA,TRBJ2-3,TGTGCCACCAGCAGGGACAGTTTAGGGACAGATACGCAGTATTTT,CATSRDSLGTDTQYF
NA,TRBV25-1,NA,TRBJ1-1,TGTGCCAGCAGCGATGGGGCGGGAATCAACACTGAAGCTTTCTTT,CASSDGAGINTEAFF
NA,TRBV6-1,NA,TRBJ1-1,TGTGCCAGCAGCCTACAGGGTATGAACACTGAAGCTTTCTTT,CASSLQGMNTEAFF
NA,TRBV19,NA,TRBJ1-1,TGTGCCTGCACGCAGGGCATGAACACTGAAGCTTTCTTT,CACTQGMNTEAFF
NA,TRBV12-5,NA,TRBJ1-2,TGTGCTAGTGCCCCGGACAGTAACTATGGCTACACCTTC,CASAPDSNYGYTF
NA,TRBV30,NA,TRBJ2-5,TGTGCCTGGAGTGGAGGGGCAGGGAGGTACCAAGAGACCCAGTACTTC,CAWSGGAGRYQETQYF
few,TRBV4-1,NA,TRBJ1-5,TGCGCCAGCAGCCAAGGGGTTGAGGGCCTTTATCAGCCCCAGCATTTT,CASSQGVEGLYQPQHF
NA,TRBV7-2,NA,TRBJ2-7,TGTGCCAGCAGCTTCCGGGACAACTACGAGCAGTACTTC,CASSFRDNYEQYF
NA,TRBV27,TRBD2,TRBJ2-2,TGTGCCAGCAGTCCCTCGGCGGGAGGCACCGGGGAGCTGTTTTTT,CASSPSAGGTGELFF
NA,TRBV5-1,NA,TRBJ1-1,TGCGCCAGCAGCGGACGAGGGAGAACAAACACTGAAGCTTTCTTT,CASSGRGRTNTEAFF
NA,TRBV7-9,NA,TRBJ2-5,TGTTCCAGCAGCTTAGGAGTTCAAGAGACCCAGTACTTC,CSSSLGVQETQYF
NA,TRBV4-1,TRBD1,TRBJ1-3,TGCGCCAGCAGCGGGACAGGGGGGGCGAGAAACACCATATATTTT,CASSGTGGARNTIYF
NA,TRBV30,NA,TRBJ2-5,TGTGCCTGGGGGGGGGCCTTGGAGACCCAGTACTTC,CAWGGALETQYF
NA,TRBV7-6,TRBD1,TRBJ2-2,TGTGCCAGCAGCCCCCACCGGGACAGGGGGGGCGGGGAGCTGTTTTTT,CASSPHRDRGGGELFF
few,TRBV29-1,NA,TRBJ2-1,TGCAGCGTTGCGGGGGCTCAAGGGGGCGAGCAGTTCTTC,CSVAGAQGGEQFF
NA,TRBV6-5,TRBD1,TRBJ2-4,TGTGCCAGCAGTTACAGGGGGCACATTCAGTACTTC,CASSYRGHIQYF
NA,TRBV4-1,NA,TRBJ1-1,TGCGCCAGCAGCCAAGTTCAGGGGATGGGCACTGAAGCTTTCTTT,CASSQVQGMGTEAFF
NA,TRBV2,NA,TRBJ1-5,TGTGCCACCGAGGCCGGGGTTAATCAGCCCCAGCATTTT,CATEAGVNQPQHF
many,TRBV30,TRBD1,TRBJ2-6,TGTGCCTGGAGTTCCCCGACAGGGAATGGGGCCAACGTCCTGACTTTC,CAWSSPTGNGANVLTF